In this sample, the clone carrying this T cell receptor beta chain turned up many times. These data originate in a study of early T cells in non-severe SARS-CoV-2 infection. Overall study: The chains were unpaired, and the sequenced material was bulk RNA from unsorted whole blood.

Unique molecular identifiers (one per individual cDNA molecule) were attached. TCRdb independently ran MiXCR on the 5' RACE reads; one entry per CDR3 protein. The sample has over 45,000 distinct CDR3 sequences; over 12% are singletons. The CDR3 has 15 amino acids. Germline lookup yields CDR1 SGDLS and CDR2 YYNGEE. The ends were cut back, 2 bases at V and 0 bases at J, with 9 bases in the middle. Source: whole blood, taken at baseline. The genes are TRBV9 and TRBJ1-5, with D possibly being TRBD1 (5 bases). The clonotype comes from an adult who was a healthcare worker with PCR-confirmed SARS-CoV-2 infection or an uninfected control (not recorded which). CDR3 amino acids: CASSVGGYSNQPQHF. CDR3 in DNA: TGTGCCAGCAGCGTTGGGGGGTATAGCAATCAGCCCCAGCATTTT.